The T cell receptor (beta chain) described here comes from a study of shared clonotypes between healthy human individuals. All donors were healthy HIV-negative adults lacking recent acute infections or vaccinations. A CD45RA-negative memory subset and a CD45RA+ naive subset were separated from the CD4+ cells. Sorted-subset replicate PCR reactions were performed with around 200 ng DNA, corresponding to 25,000 to 35,000 T cell genomes. TCRdb's copy holds only in-frame clones and misses some; the assay was immunoSEQ multiplex PCR. The sample consists of 2 million to 2.5 million clones, approximately 95% of them appearing once. A word on this clone: The antigen is undetermined.

Overall study findings and caveats: Large depth notwithstanding, sorted-subset sequencing proved incomplete by rarefaction.

Germline V CDR1 and CDR2: GTSNPN, SVGIG (reference sequence). CDR3 size: 15 residues. Trimming shortened V by 2 bases and J by 6 bases, and 16 bases separated the two germline ends. The receptor's source is a man aged 18-30 years in good health. Some clones in this sample may be carry-over from other donors' samples. The chain combines TRBV30 with TRBJ2-2; D could derive from TRBD1 or TRBD2 (5 bases each). Sequencing input: naive CD4+ T cells from PBMCs. As for subset: CD45RA+ positively selected. The CDR3: CAWSYLVGESGELFF. Here the CDR3 DNA reads TGTGCCTGGAGTTACCTGGTGGGGGAATCCGGGGAGCTGTTTTTT.